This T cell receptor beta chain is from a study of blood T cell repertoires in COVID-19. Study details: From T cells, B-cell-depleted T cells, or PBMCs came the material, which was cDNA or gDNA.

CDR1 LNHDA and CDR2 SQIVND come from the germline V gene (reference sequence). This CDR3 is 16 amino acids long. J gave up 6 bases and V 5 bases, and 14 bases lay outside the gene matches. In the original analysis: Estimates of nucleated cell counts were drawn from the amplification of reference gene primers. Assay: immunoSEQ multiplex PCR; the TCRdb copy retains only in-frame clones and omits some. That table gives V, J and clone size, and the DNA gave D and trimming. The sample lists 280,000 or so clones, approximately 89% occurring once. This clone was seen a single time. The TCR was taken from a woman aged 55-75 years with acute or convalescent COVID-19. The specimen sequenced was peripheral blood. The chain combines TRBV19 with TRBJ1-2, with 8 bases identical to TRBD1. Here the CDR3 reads CASSSRTGSRADGYTF. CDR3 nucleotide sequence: TGTGCCAGTAGTTCGAGGACAGGGTCGCGAGCGGATGGCTACACCTTC. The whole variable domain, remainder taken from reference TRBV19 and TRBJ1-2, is DGGITQSPKYLFRKEGQNVTLSCEQNLNHDAMYWYRQDPGQGLRLIYYSQIVNDFQKGDIAEGYSVSREKKESFPLTVTSAQKNPTAFYLCASSSRTGSRADGYTFGSGTRLTVV.